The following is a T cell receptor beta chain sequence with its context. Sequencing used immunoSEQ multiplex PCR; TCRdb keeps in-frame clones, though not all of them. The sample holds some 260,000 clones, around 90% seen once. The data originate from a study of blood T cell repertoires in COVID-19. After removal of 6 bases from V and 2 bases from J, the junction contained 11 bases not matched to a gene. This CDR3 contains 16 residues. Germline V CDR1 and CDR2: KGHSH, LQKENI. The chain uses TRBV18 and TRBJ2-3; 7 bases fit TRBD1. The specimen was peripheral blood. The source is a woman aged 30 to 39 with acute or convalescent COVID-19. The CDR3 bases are TGTGCCAGCTCTCTAGGCCGGGACAGACTCACAGATACGCAGTATTTT. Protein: CASSLGRDRLTDTQYF. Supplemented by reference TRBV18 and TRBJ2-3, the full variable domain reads NAGVMQNPRHLVRRRGQEARLRCSPMKGHSHVYWYRQLPEEGLKFMVYLQKENIIDESGMPKERFSAEFPKEGPSILRIQQVVRGDSAAYFCASSLGRDRLTDTQYFGPGTRLTVL.